This record covers a single T cell receptor (beta chain). This receptor's antigen is unknown. No much larger clone exists at a distance of one base, and base qualities are not known. The data belong to a study of blood T cell repertoires in COVID-19 (dated by TCRdb to the early 2020s). Study-level background: Samples from collaborators originated in the United States, Italy and Spain and spanned both the acute and convalescent phases of COVID-19. Where available, HLA class I and class II types were taken from metadata supplied by the sample provider and were not determined by assay-based typing. Sample metadata almost always included a de-identified subject ID, COVID-19 status, age in years and sex. The samples were drawn from two sources: the first 160 participants of the ongoing ImmuneRACE study, and 950 to 1,500 subjects contributed by 6 global collaborators. The dataset comprised deeply sampled blood TCRbeta repertoires from subjects exposed to, actively infected with, or recovered from COVID-19. The repertoires were made available in a free public database intended to serve as a resource for research on the immune response to SARS-CoV-2. The material from the prospective study consisted of cDNA or gDNA derived from T cells, B-cell-depleted T cells, or PBMCs.

In Seattle, one collaborating source enrolled patients while the infection was active and tracked those patients longitudinally over the course of disease. Collaborating institutions collected whole blood in K2EDTA tubes following their own protocols. For TCRbeta analysis, collaborators shipped samples as frozen whole blood, isolated PBMCs, or DNA extracted from either of those sample types. CDR1 and CDR2 were assigned from the germline V gene as SQVTM and ANQGSEA. The CDR3 starts with the cysteine, ends with the phenylalanine, and has 14 residues. Kept here is only the CDR3 DNA, which spans 42 bases and is read in frame from base 1. Trimming removed 8 bases from V and 0 bases from J; the gene matches leave 3 bases unexplained. The immunoSEQ Assay, a bias-controlled multiplex PCR, was used to amplify TCRbeta CDR3 regions from genomic DNA. As for the original processing: Within the assay, amplification of reference gene primers was used to estimate how many nucleated cells each sample contained. To quantify the absolute abundance of each unique TCRbeta CDR3 rearrangement, sequence reads were collapsed and filtered. For each sample, productive Simpson clonality was calculated as the square root of Simpson's diversity index over productive rearrangements. Held by TCRdb, this immuneACCESS table contains in-frame sequences only and omits some clones. Under half of the omission traces to an unresolved V gene where checked; the cause of the rest is unknown. Clone size and the V and J calls come from that table; the DNA yielded D and trimming. The sample table shows some 220,000 clones, and roughly 80% are seen once. Approximately 5.2% of the sample belongs to the ten largest clones.

Broad study findings and their caveats: Clinical and demographic metadata were provided uncurated, with the amount varying by source and participant.

The sequence joins TRBV29-1 to TRBJ2-3; 12 bases in between match TRBD2. This clonotype was sampled from a woman aged 70-85 years with COVID-19, enrolled during active disease. Sequenced input: peripheral blood. The CDR3 protein sequence reads: CSTGTSGSTDTQYF. DNA sequence: TGCAGCACCGGGACTAGCGGGAGCACAGATACGCAGTATTTT.